The T cell receptor beta chain under discussion was sequenced for a study of response to subunit inactivated influenza vaccine. Trimming removed 6 bases at V and 7 bases at J, with 12 bases between. Germline V CDR1 and CDR2: SGHTA, FQGNSA. This CDR3 has 13 amino acids. This clonotype was detected only a few times. Its antigen is unknown. Study-wide findings and caveats: The authors put forward the suggestion that each seasonal influenza vaccination may bring in only a limited number of new T cells.

TCRdb itself ran the RT-PCR reads through MiXCR, one entry per CDR3 protein. This repertoire shows about half a million distinct CDR3 sequences, roughly 27% found once; its top ten account for under 2.5%. This specimen consisted of CD4+ T cells sorted from PBMCs, obtained around 5 days after vaccination. The TCR was taken from a man aged 45-65 years who received an inactivated influenza vaccine. The gene calls are TRBV7-2 and TRBJ2-2; D might be TRBD1 (5 bases). The CDR3 bases are TGTGCCAGCAGACTCCAGGGTAACGGGGAGCTGTTTTTT. It translates to CASRLQGNGELFF.